These 17 T cell receptor beta chains were all obtained from the same sample, sequenced in a study of T cells in Graves' hyperthyroidism and ophthalmopathy. Amplification of TCR beta CDR3 regions was performed using RNA transcripts as template. An initial round of RT-PCR targeting the TCR CDR3 relied on the HTBI primer set. TCRdb called the multiplex PCR reads again in MiXCR, with one record for every CDR3 protein. The sample consists of approximately 510,000 distinct CDR3 sequences, less than 25% of them appearing once. The sample consisted of blood. The receptor source for this set is a young man with Graves' hyperthyroidism.

At least ten counts were recorded for this clonotype. The chain carries TRBV28 and TRBJ1-3; D not resolved. The CDR3 is 14 amino acids. The germline V and J ends were trimmed by 6 bases and 2 bases, with 11 bases remaining between them. The germline V gene has CDR1 MDHEN and CDR2 SYDVKM. CDR3 sequence (DNA): TGTGCCAGCAGCCCCCAGCGCGCTGGAAACACCATATATTTT. Its protein is CASSPQRAGNTIYF.

This clonotype was detected only a few times. The rearrangement uses TRBV4-1 and TRBJ1-2; 9 positions match TRBD1. Germline lookup yields CDR1 MGHRA and CDR2 YSYEKL. This CDR3 comprises 17 residues. The J segment lost 5 bases and the V segment lost 0 bases, leaving 10 bases of the junction unmatched. CDR3 in amino acids: CASSQDYGTGTVYGYTF. The CDR3 region has the DNA TGCGCCAGCAGCCAAGATTATGGGACAGGGACCGTTTATGGCTACACCTTC.

At least ten counts were recorded for this clonotype. The rearrangement links TRBV20-1 to TRBJ2-7; D assignment may be TRBD1 or TRBD2 (5 bases each). CDR3 length: 13 residues. Germline V gene sequence: CDR1 DFQATT, CDR2 SNEGSKA (reference sequence). V lost 5 bases and J lost 0, with 11 bases in between. CDR3 bases: TGCAGTGCTGGGAGACAGTACTCCTACGAGCAGTACTTC. Amino acid sequence: CSAGRQYSYEQYF.

This rearrangement joins TRBV7-6 to TRBJ1-2, with a tentative D call TRBD1 (5 bases). V lost 8 bases to trimming and J lost 3 bases, with 10 bases between them. CDR1 SGHVS and CDR2 FNYEAQ come from the germline V gene. The CDR3 covers 12 residues. CDR3 DNA sequence: TGTGCCAGCGCGGGGGGTGACTATGGCTACACCTTC. Residues: CASAGGDYGYTF.

The chain recombines TRBV25-1 with TRBJ2-2; the match to TRBD2 covers 11 bases. The CDR3 is 17 residues long. V lost 2 bases, J lost 10 bases, and 12 bases stayed unmatched. Germline V gene data show CDR1 as MGHDK and CDR2 as SYGVNS. CDR3 sequence reads: CASSEVSSGGRKEELFF. CDR3 nucleotides: TGTGCCAGCAGTGAAGTGTCTAGCGGGGGGCGGAAGGAGGAGCTGTTTTTT.

This clonotype came up many times. The chain employs TRBV4-2 and TRBJ2-5; D uncertain. The germline V gene encodes CDR1 LGHNA and CDR2 YNFKEQ. Deletions cut 0 bases from V and 3 bases from J, with 8 bases between. The CDR3 sequence is 14 residues long. As DNA, the CDR3 is TGTGCCAGCAGCCAAGACCGGACGGAAGAGACCCAGTACTTC. It codes for CASSQDRTEETQYF.

This clonotype was observed a few times. The gene calls are TRBV30 and TRBJ1-5; TRBD1 matches at 7 bases. Trimming cost V 1 base and J 7 bases; bases outside gene matches: 10. The CDR3 has 15 amino acids. CDR1 and CDR2 (germline): GTSNPN, SVGIG (reference sequence). The CDR3 coding sequence is TGTGCCTGGAGTGCAGGGCGACAGGGTGTACAGCCCCAGCATTTT. Residues: CAWSAGRQGVQPQHF.

There are many counts of this clonotype. The chain uses TRBV2 and TRBJ1-2; 8 bases are shared with TRBD1. The trim removed 4 bases at V and 2 bases at J, leaving 9 bases unmatched. Germline-derived CDR1 and CDR2 are SNHLY and FYNNEI. The CDR3 totals 16 residues. The chain's CDR3 is CASSVTLRDRNYGYTF. The CDR3 DNA is TGTGCCAGCAGTGTCACCCTCCGGGACAGGAACTATGGCTACACCTTC.

This clonotype was counted at least ten times. The chain recombines TRBV28 with TRBJ1-1; possible D gene TRBD1, 5 bases. Germline values: CDR1 MDHEN, CDR2 SYDVKM. V lost 8 bases and J lost 7, with 17 bases in between. The CDR3 sequence is 13 residues long. The CDR3 DNA reads as TGTGCCAGCTCGAGGGGAGATGGTGTTGAAGCTTTCTTT. Its protein is CASSRGDGVEAFF.

The chain combines TRBV28 with TRBJ1-3; D uncertain. Germline CDR1 is MDHEN and CDR2 is SYDVKM. V was pared by 5 bases and J by 3 bases, with 11 bases between. The CDR3 sequence is 14 residues long. The CDR3 protein is CASSVTGGGNTIYF. CDR3 in DNA: TGTGCCAGCAGTGTTACGGGAGGTGGAAACACCATATATTTT.

This clonotype was found once. This chain uses TRBV6-5 with TRBJ1-5; D is perhaps TRBD1 (5 bases). Deletions cut 4 bases from V and 0 bases from J, with 16 bases between. Germline V gene sequence: CDR1 MNHEY, CDR2 SVGAGI. CDR3 length equals 17 residues. The CDR3: CASSSSLGAYSNQPQHF. CDR3 DNA sequence: TGTGCCAGCAGTTCCTCCCTCGGGGCGTATAGCAATCAGCCCCAGCATTTT.

Concerning this clonotype: A much larger clone lies one base from this, so it may be a read error. The chain combines TRBV12-3 or TRBV12-4 with TRBJ1-1, with a weak D call TRBD1 (6 bases). V dropped 8 bases and J dropped 4 bases, with 17 bases sitting between them. The CDR3 extends over 14 amino acids. The CDR3 bases are TGTGCCAGCTGTCGTGGGGGCGGGGGCACTGAAGCTTTCTTT. Its translation is CASCRGGGGTEAFF.

This clonotype was recorded at least ten times. The J gene is TRBJ2-7, the V gene TRBV20-1; 9 bases are shared with TRBD2. The CDR3 is made up of 13 amino acids. Germline V gene sequence: CDR1 DFQATT, CDR2 SNEGSKA (reference sequence). V trimming: 3 bases; J trimming: 2 bases; junction bases outside the gene matches: 2. The chain's CDR3 is CSASIAGAYEQYF. The CDR3 DNA reads as TGCAGTGCTAGTATAGCGGGGGCCTACGAGCAGTACTTC.

CDR3 DNA sequence: TGTGCCAGCAGTTTATGGGCAGGCCTTGACCAGAAAGGTAATCAGCCCCAGCATTTT. Protein product: CASSLWAGLDQKGNQPQHF. The V and J genes are TRBV28 and TRBJ1-5; no clear D. Trimming removed 0 bases at V and 4 bases at J, with 22 bases between. Germline CDR1 reads MDHEN; CDR2 reads SYDVKM. The CDR3 extends over 19 amino acids.

This clonotype was detected ten times or more. The V and J genes are TRBV4-1 and TRBJ2-5; a possible D gene is TRBD1 (6 bases). Looked up from germline, CDR1 is MGHRA and CDR2 is YSYEKL. The germline V and J ends were trimmed by 1 base and 1 base, with 10 bases remaining between them. The CDR3 has 15 amino acids. The CDR3, as DNA: TGCGCCAGCAGCCAAGTTACAGGGCGCCAAGAGACCCAGTACTTC. Protein: CASSQVTGRQETQYF.

Remarks on this clonotype: The junction shows a germline mismatch at one end, possibly a read error. J is TRBJ2-7 and V is TRBV11-2; 7 bases match TRBD1. CDR3 length: 14 residues. Germline lookup yields CDR1 SGHAT and CDR2 FQNNGV. Here the CDR3 DNA reads TGTGCCAGCAGCTTAACAGGGGTTTCCTACGAGCAGTGCTTC. This codes for CASSLTGVSYEQCF.

This clonotype has at least ten counts. CDR3 loop: CASSISGTGIYSNQPQHF. The CDR3 nucleotides read TGTGCCAGCAGTATATCCGGGACAGGGATTTATAGCAATCAGCCCCAGCATTTT. The rearrangement joins TRBV12-3 or TRBV12-4 to TRBJ1-5; 9 positions match TRBD1. This CDR3 spans 18 amino acids. Unmatched junction bases numbered 11, after V lost 5 bases and J lost 0 bases.